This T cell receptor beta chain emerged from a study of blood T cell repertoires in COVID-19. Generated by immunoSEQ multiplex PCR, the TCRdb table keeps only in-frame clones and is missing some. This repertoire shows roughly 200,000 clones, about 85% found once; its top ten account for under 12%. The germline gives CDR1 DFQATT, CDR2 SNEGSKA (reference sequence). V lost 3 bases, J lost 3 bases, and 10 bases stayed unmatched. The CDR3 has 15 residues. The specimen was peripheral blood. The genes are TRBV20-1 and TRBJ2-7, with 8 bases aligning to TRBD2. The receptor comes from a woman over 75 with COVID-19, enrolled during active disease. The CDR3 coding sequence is TGCAGTGCTAGTGGAGTATCGGGAGGGTTCTACGAGCAGTACTTC. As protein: CSASGVSGGFYEQYF.